The sequence of this T cell receptor (beta chain) was determined in a study of lymphopenia after photon versus proton radiotherapy. Notes on this clone: As yet, its antigen is unknown.

Only in-frame clones appear in the TCRdb table, and some are missing; sequencing was by immunoSEQ multiplex PCR. The sample has under 80,000 clones, more than 75% seen once. The length of the CDR3 is 16 residues. CDR1 and CDR2 (germline): GTSNPN, SVGIG (reference sequence). V lost 2 bases to trimming and J lost 4 bases; unmatched junction nucleotides: 11. Whole-study results and caveats: Authors raise, but do not show, better survival with proton therapy. After lymphocyte nadir, photon-treated repertoires showed oligoclonal expansion, especially CD8+ Temra.

This TCR was recovered from a man in his forties or fifties with gastric cancer. This chain links TRBV30 with TRBJ2-3; TRBD2 matches at 8 bases. The sample consisted of peripheral blood, taken from a patient treated with photon-based radiotherapy. The CDR3 spells CAWSFPGVAGSDTQYF. Here the CDR3 DNA reads TGTGCCTGGAGTTTTCCCGGGGTAGCGGGGTCAGATACGCAGTATTTT. Full variable domain (outside the CDR3, taken from reference TRBV30 and TRBJ2-3): SQTIHQWPATLVQPVGSPLSLECTVEGTSNPNLYWYRQAAGRGLQLLFYSVGIGQISSEVPQNLSASRPQDRQFILSSKKLLLSDSGFYLCAWSFPGVAGSDTQYFGPGTRLTVL.